This TCR beta chain was retrieved from a study of blood T cell repertoires in COVID-19. Clones were read by immunoSEQ multiplex PCR, and TCRdb kept only the in-frame ones, dropping some. The table lists tens of thousands of clones, 65% to 85% of them singletons, with about 15% in the top ten. The CDR3 has 14 residues. After removal of 4 bases from V and 3 bases from J, the junction contained 5 bases not matched to a gene. The germline CDR1 and CDR2 sequences are MNHEY and SVGAGI. Input material: peripheral blood. This rearrangement joins TRBV6-5 to TRBJ2-7; 8 bases fit TRBD1. The receptor was isolated from a man between 60 and 70 years old with COVID-19, enrolled during active disease. CDR3 sequence: CASSFSTGDYEQYF. The CDR3 DNA reads TGTGCCAGCAGTTTCTCGACAGGGGACTACGAGCAGTACTTC.